These 32 T cell receptor beta chains were sequenced from one sample in a study of identifying expanded T cells in peripheral blood. The repertoire was sequenced with immunoSEQ multiplex PCR; TCRdb's copy has only in-frame clones and lacks some. Of 70,000 to 95,000 clones listed, 85% to 90% are singletons. The sequenced sample was blood. The receptor set was obtained from a person between 18 and 75 years old in good health.

This clone has just one count. The CDR3 DNA is TGTGCCTGGAGTTGGCTCTCCCCACCCAGGGGCAATGAGCAGTTCTTC. Protein product: CAWSWLSPPRGNEQFF. The chain uses TRBV30 and TRBJ2-1, with D possibly TRBD1 on 6 matching bases. The CDR3 is 16 amino acids. Trimming cost V 2 bases and J 6 bases, with 20 bases left between them. The germline gives CDR1 GTSNPN, CDR2 SVGIG (reference sequence).

V and J are TRBV5-1 and TRBJ2-3; D might be TRBD1 or TRBD2, each matching 5 bases. CDR1 and CDR2 from the germline V gene are SGHRS and YFSETQ. CDR3 size: 16 residues. Trimming took 0 bases from V and 6 from J, leaving 17 bases between them. The chain's CDR3 is CASSLGERGVGDTQYF. CDR3 coding DNA: TGCGCCAGCAGCTTGGGCGAGAGGGGTGTTGGTGATACGCAGTATTTT.

This chain joins TRBV5-6 and TRBJ1-2; D perhaps matches TRBD1 (5 bases). This CDR3 is 13 amino acids long. Looked up from germline, CDR1 is SGHDT and CDR2 is YYEEEE. Deletions cut 4 bases from V and 6 bases from J, with 13 bases between. The CDR3 nucleotides are TGTGCCAGCAGCCCAGACAGTTCCGATGGCTACACCTTC. Its protein product is CASSPDSSDGYTF.

This chain links TRBV10-2 with TRBJ2-3; 8 nucleotides line up with TRBD2. There are 12 residues in the CDR3. CDR1 and CDR2 from the germline V gene are WSHSY and SAAADI. V was pared by 10 bases and J by 6 bases, with 6 bases of the junction left unmatched. DNA for the CDR3: TGCGCCACCAGCCGGGAGGGGGATACGCAGTATTTT. Amino acid sequence: CATSREGDTQYF.

V and J are TRBV5-1 and TRBJ1-5; 7 bases match TRBD1. V dropped 4 bases and J dropped 0; count of bases not matched to a gene: 4. CDR3 length equals 15 residues. Per the germline V gene, CDR1 is SGHRS and CDR2 is YFSETQ. CDR3 sequence (DNA): TGCGCCAGCAGCGAGGGGACAGTTAGCAATCAGCCCCAGCATTTT. It codes for CASSEGTVSNQPQHF. Looking up the rest from reference TRBV5-1 and TRBJ1-5 gives the full variable domain: KAGVTQTPRYLIKTRGQQVTLSCSPISGHRSVSWYQQTPGQGLQFLFEYFSETQRNKGNFPGRFSGRQFSNSRSEMNVSTLELGDSALYLCASSEGTVSNQPQHFGDGTRLSIL.

This chain connects TRBV7-2 to TRBJ2-1; D possibly corresponds to TRBD2 (5 bases). Germline V gene sequence: CDR1 SGHTA, CDR2 FQGNSA. V was cut by 5 bases and J by 6 bases, with 14 bases left in between. The CDR3 is 14 residues long. DNA for the CDR3: TGTGCCAGCAGCCCTGGAAGCACTAGCAATGAGCAGTTCTTC. As protein: CASSPGSTSNEQFF. Combining the CDR3 with reference TRBV7-2 and TRBJ2-1 gives the whole variable domain GAGVSQSPSNKVTEKGKDVELRCDPISGHTALYWYRQSLGQGLEFLIYFQGNSAPDKSGLPSDRFSAERTGGSVSTLTIQRTQQEDSAVYLCASSPGSTSNEQFFGPGTRLTVL.

The J gene is TRBJ2-7, the V gene TRBV28; a weak D match, TRBD2 (6 bases). The CDR3 totals 16 residues. Trimming took off 3 bases at V and 0 bases at J, with 15 bases between the two ends. Germline loops: CDR1 MDHEN, CDR2 SYDVKM. DNA of the CDR3: TGTGCCAGCAGTTTTGCCCGGGACTCGAGCTCCTACGAGCAGTACTTC. Residues: CASSFARDSSSYEQYF. The variable domain in full, with the rest retrieved from reference TRBV28 and TRBJ2-7, is DVKVTQSSRYLVKRTGEKVFLECVQDMDHENMFWYRQDPGLGLRLIYFSYDVKMKEKGDIPEGYSVSREKKERFSLILESASTNQTSMYLCASSFARDSSSYEQYFGPGTRLTVT.

The V gene is TRBV7-9, the J gene TRBJ1-2; 9 bases are shared with TRBD1. Germline V gene data show CDR1 as SEHNR and CDR2 as FQNEAQ (reference sequence). The length of the CDR3 is 14 residues. With 5 bases clipped from V and 5 bases from J, the junction kept 6 bases outside the gene matches. The CDR3 DNA reads TGTGCCAGCAGCCCGCGGACAGGGGAATATGGCTACACCTTC. It codes for CASSPRTGEYGYTF.

This rearrangement joins TRBV30 to TRBJ1-6; perhaps TRBD1 as D (5 bases). V lost 3 bases, J lost 4 bases, and 7 bases lay in between. The CDR3 is 13 residues long. The germline gives CDR1 GTSNPN, CDR2 SVGIG (reference sequence). The CDR3 spells CAWRQVYNSPLHF. The CDR3 DNA reads as TGTGCCTGGAGACAGGTATATAATTCACCCCTCCACTTT.

The chain carries TRBV6-5 and TRBJ2-7; a weak D match, TRBD1 (5 bases). The germline V and J ends were trimmed by 5 bases and 2 bases, with 13 bases remaining between them. The germline V gene has CDR1 MNHEY and CDR2 SVGAGI. This CDR3 is built from 14 residues. CDR3 amino acids: CASSKTARAYEQYF. CDR3 DNA sequence: TGTGCCAGCAGTAAGACAGCTCGGGCCTACGAGCAGTACTTC.

The chain has TRBV4-1 and TRBJ2-3; D remains ambiguous. CDR3 length: 13 amino acids. The germline V and J ends were trimmed by 0 bases and 1 base, with 2 bases remaining between them. Germline values: CDR1 MGHRA, CDR2 YSYEKL. The CDR3 DNA follows: TGCGCCAGCAGCCAAGAAGGCACAGATACGCAGTATTTT. It encodes CASSQEGTDTQYF.

The J gene is TRBJ2-7, the V gene TRBV6-1; D unresolved. CDR1 and CDR2 (germline): MNHNS, SASEGT. The length of the CDR3 is 14 residues. V was clipped by 7 bases and J by 1 base, with 14 bases between them. Here the CDR3 DNA reads TGTGCCAGCAAGCCTTGGGCAGAGTCCTACGAGCAGTACTTC. It translates to CASKPWAESYEQYF.

This clone was seen a handful of times. The rearrangement links TRBV7-9 to TRBJ2-1; 7 bases agree with TRBD1. CDR1 is SEHNR, CDR2 FQNEAQ, per germline (reference sequence). The CDR3 is 15 residues long. J lost 5 bases, V lost 7 bases, and 11 bases had no gene match. The CDR3, as DNA: TGTGCCAGCAACCTCATGGCGCAGGGGGACAATGAGCAGTTCTTC. It translates to CASNLMAQGDNEQFF.

This chain connects TRBV5-1 to TRBJ2-1, with no clear D. The CDR3 length is 13 residues. Trimming removed 4 bases at V and 5 bases at J, with 10 bases between. Germline CDR1 and CDR2: SGHRS and YFSETQ. This CDR3 is CASSPTVDNEQFF. CDR3 in DNA: TGCGCCAGCAGCCCGACCGTTGACAATGAGCAGTTCTTC. Drawing the rest from reference TRBV5-1 and TRBJ2-1, the complete variable domain is KAGVTQTPRYLIKTRGQQVTLSCSPISGHRSVSWYQQTPGQGLQFLFEYFSETQRNKGNFPGRFSGRQFSNSRSEMNVSTLELGDSALYLCASSPTVDNEQFFGPGTRLTVL.

The count of this clone is one. This sequence joins TRBV5-1 and TRBJ2-5; 9 bases fit TRBD2. V lost 1 base to trimming and J lost 5 bases; unmatched junction nucleotides: 12. Germline CDR1 reads SGHRS; CDR2 reads YFSETQ. The CDR3 length is 17 residues. The CDR3 spells CASSLMREAGGGETQYF. The CDR3 DNA follows: TGCGCCAGCAGCTTGATGAGAGAAGCGGGAGGTGGCGAGACCCAGTACTTC.

The rearrangement links TRBV5-1 to TRBJ2-3; D remains ambiguous. The germline V gene has CDR1 SGHRS and CDR2 YFSETQ. The germline V and J ends were trimmed by 0 bases and 1 base, with 12 bases remaining between them. The CDR3 loop spans 16 amino acids. The CDR3 DNA is TGCGCCAGCAGCTTGGCCTTAGGTGTTGGCACAGATACGCAGTATTTT. This translates into CASSLALGVGTDTQYF.

The V call is TRBV6-1, the J call TRBJ2-7, with D unclear. CDR1 and CDR2 (germline): MNHNS, SASEGT. Between the trimmed V and J ends, which lost 1 base and 1 base, there was a span of 5 bases. This CDR3 has 13 amino acids. Written as DNA, the CDR3 is TGTGCCAGCAGTGAAGGCAGGTCCTACGAGCAGTACTTC. It yields the protein CASSEGRSYEQYF.

The rearrangement joins TRBV28 to TRBJ1-4; D is possibly TRBD1 (5 bases). Germline-derived CDR1 and CDR2 are MDHEN and SYDVKM. V lost 10 bases and J 8 bases, leaving 14 bases between the germline ends. This CDR3 spans 12 amino acids. DNA for the CDR3: TGTGCCATTGGGGGGGTTGTGGAAAAACTGTTTTTT. Its protein is CAIGGVVEKLFF.

In this sample, this clone turned up once. Other DNA sequences within the sample encode an identical CDR3. The gene calls are TRBV5-6 and TRBJ2-1, with 9 bases fitting TRBD1. V shed 4 bases, J shed 5 bases, and the junction held 4 bases outside the gene matches. CDR1 is SGHDT and CDR2 is YYEEEE in the germline V gene. The CDR3 has 14 residues. In DNA, the CDR3 is TGTGCCAGCAGCCTGGGGACAGGGAACAATGAGCAGTTCTTC. Translating it yields CASSLGTGNNEQFF.

With regard to this clone: At the DNA level, this CDR3 is encoded by other sequences in the same sample as well. This chain uses TRBV5-1 with TRBJ2-7; D possibly corresponds to TRBD2 (7 bases). V was cut by 4 bases and J by 0 bases, with 11 bases left in between. The CDR3 contains 14 residues. CDR1 is SGHRS, CDR2 YFSETQ, per germline. The CDR3 spells CASSRGADSYEQYF. The CDR3, as DNA: TGCGCCAGCAGCCGGGGGGCCGACTCCTACGAGCAGTACTTC.

J is TRBJ1-4 and V is TRBV5-5; 11 nucleotides match TRBD1. The length of the CDR3 is 17 residues. The J segment lost 3 bases and the V segment lost 4 bases, leaving 8 bases of the junction unmatched. Germline V CDR1 and CDR2: SGHKS, YYEKEE (reference sequence). Written as DNA, the CDR3 is TGTGCCAGCAGCCTATGGACAGGGGGCCGGGCTAATGAAAAACTGTTTTTT. This encodes CASSLWTGGRANEKLFF.

The V call is TRBV29-1, the J call TRBJ2-3; possible D gene TRBD2, 6 bases. This CDR3 region has 16 residues. The V end lost 4 bases, the J end lost 3 bases, and 20 bases lay between the germline ends. Per germline, CDR1 SQVTM and CDR2 ANQGSEA. In nucleotides, the CDR3 is TGCAGCGTTGTGGTTGTGCGGGGAAGCGGGACAGATACGCAGTATTTT. Protein product: CSVVVVRGSGTDTQYF.

The CDR3 is CASTLAPQNSPLHF. The CDR3 coding sequence is TGTGCCAGCACCCTAGCCCCTCAGAATTCACCCCTCCACTTT. The rearrangement joins TRBV7-2 to TRBJ1-6; D remains ambiguous. CDR3 length: 14 residues. CDR1 and CDR2 (germline): SGHTA, FQGNSA. Between the trimmed V and J ends, which lost 7 bases and 7 bases, there was a span of 14 bases.

The gene calls are TRBV5-1 and TRBJ2-7, with D tentatively TRBD1 (6 bases). Trimming pared 5 bases from V and 4 bases from J, leaving 13 bases between. CDR1 and CDR2 (germline): SGHRS, YFSETQ. The CDR3 is made up of 13 amino acids. CDR3 nucleotide sequence: TGCGCCAGCAGTCCGGGACAAGTGTACGAGCAGTACTTC. Its translation is CASSPGQVYEQYF.

This chain uses TRBV19 with TRBJ2-4; TRBD2 matches at 7 bases. CDR1 and CDR2 (germline): LNHDA, SQIVND (reference sequence). This CDR3 is built from 12 residues. The V and J ends lost 5 bases and 8 bases, in that order; junction bases with no gene match: 3. The CDR3 nucleotides are TGTGCCAGTAGTGGGGGAGGGGACATTCAGTACTTC. It is translated as CASSGGGDIQYF.

The gene calls are TRBV6-1 and TRBJ2-7; no firm D call. With 3 bases removed from V and 0 bases from J, the gap between germline ends came to 9 bases. Germline V gene sequence: CDR1 MNHNS, CDR2 SASEGT. The CDR3 has 14 residues. CDR3 coding DNA: TGTGCCAGCAGTGACATACAGTTCTCCTACGAGCAGTACTTC. The encoded protein is CASSDIQFSYEQYF.

The gene calls are TRBV19 and TRBJ1-2, with TRBD1 matching over 9 bases. With 3 bases clipped from V and 8 bases from J, the junction kept 10 bases outside the gene matches. Germline V CDR1 and CDR2: LNHDA, SQIVND (reference sequence). This CDR3 contains 15 residues. CDR3 in amino acids: CASSIGTGQGRGYTF. DNA of the CDR3: TGTGCCAGTAGTATCGGGACTGGACAGGGGCGAGGCTACACCTTC. The whole variable domain, filled in from reference TRBV19 and TRBJ1-2, reads DGGITQSPKYLFRKEGQNVTLSCEQNLNHDAMYWYRQDPGQGLRLIYYSQIVNDFQKGDIAEGYSVSREKKESFPLTVTSAQKNPTAFYLCASSIGTGQGRGYTFGSGTRLTVV.

The V and J genes are TRBV2 and TRBJ2-1; 9 bases map to TRBD2. V lost 6 bases and J lost 4; bases outside the gene matches: 13. Germline V gives CDR1 SNHLY, CDR2 FYNNEI. The CDR3 has 17 amino acids. CDR3 region: CASRWEKQRGAYNEQFF. The DNA for the CDR3 is TGTGCCAGCAGGTGGGAAAAACAGCGGGGGGCTTACAATGAGCAGTTCTTC.

This rearrangement joins TRBV30 to TRBJ2-2, with D perhaps being TRBD1 or TRBD2 (5 bases each). Germline V gives CDR1 GTSNPN, CDR2 SVGIG (reference sequence). V was shortened by 0 bases and J by 2 bases, with 13 bases between the two germline ends. The CDR3 is 16 residues long. The CDR3 DNA reads TGTGCCTGGAGTGTAGGGGAGACACTTAACACCGGGGAGCTGTTTTTT. Amino acid sequence: CAWSVGETLNTGELFF.

Judged by abundance, this clone is medium-sized. V gene TRBV5-1 combines with J gene TRBJ2-7; D not certain. The CDR3 is made up of 13 amino acids. V shed 2 bases and J shed 5 bases, with 11 bases lying between them. Germline V CDR1 and CDR2: SGHRS, YFSETQ. This chain's CDR3 is CASSFSFPDEQYF. The DNA for the CDR3 is TGCGCCAGCAGCTTTTCTTTCCCTGACGAGCAGTACTTC.

The CDR3 DNA is TGCGCCAGCAGCCGCGGGATAACAGCTTTCTTT. Its protein product is CASSRGITAFF. This rearrangement joins TRBV4-1 to TRBJ1-1; D unclear. With 4 bases removed from V and 10 bases from J, the gap between germline ends came to 10 bases. The CDR3 consists of 11 residues. Germline CDR1 reads MGHRA; CDR2 reads YSYEKL.

This rearrangement joins TRBV7-9 to TRBJ2-7, with D possibly matching TRBD2 (5 bases). The CDR3 sequence is 11 residues long. CDR1 and CDR2 (germline): SEHNR, FQNEAQ (reference sequence). V was clipped by 3 bases and J by 6 bases, with 6 bases between them. CDR3 DNA: TGTGCCAGCAGCTTTGAGGGCGAGCAGTACTTC. As protein: CASSFEGEQYF.